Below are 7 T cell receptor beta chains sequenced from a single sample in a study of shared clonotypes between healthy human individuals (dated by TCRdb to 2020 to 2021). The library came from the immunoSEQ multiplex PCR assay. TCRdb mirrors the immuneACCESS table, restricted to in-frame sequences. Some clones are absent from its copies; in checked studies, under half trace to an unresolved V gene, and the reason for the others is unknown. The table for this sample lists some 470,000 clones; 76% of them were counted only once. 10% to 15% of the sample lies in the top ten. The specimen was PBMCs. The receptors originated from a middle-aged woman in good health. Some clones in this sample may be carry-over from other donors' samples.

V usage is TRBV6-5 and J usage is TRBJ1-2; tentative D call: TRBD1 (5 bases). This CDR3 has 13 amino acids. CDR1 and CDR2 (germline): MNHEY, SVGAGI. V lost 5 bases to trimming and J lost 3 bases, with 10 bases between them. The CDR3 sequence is CASSKGTYYGYTF. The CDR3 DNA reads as TGTGCCAGCAGTAAAGGGACGTACTATGGCTACACCTTC.

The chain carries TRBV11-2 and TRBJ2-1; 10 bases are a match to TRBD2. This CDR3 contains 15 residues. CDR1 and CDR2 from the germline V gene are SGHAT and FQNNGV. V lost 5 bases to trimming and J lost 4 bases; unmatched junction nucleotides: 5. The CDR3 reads CASSIGTSVYNEQFF. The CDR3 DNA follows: TGTGCCAGCAGCATTGGGACTAGCGTGTACAATGAGCAGTTCTTC.

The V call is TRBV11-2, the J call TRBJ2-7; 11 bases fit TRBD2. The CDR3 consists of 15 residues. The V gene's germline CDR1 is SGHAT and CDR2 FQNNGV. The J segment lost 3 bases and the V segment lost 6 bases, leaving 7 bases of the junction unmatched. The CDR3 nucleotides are TGTGCCAGCAGACGACTAGCGGGGAAAAACTACGAGCAGTACTTC. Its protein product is CASRRLAGKNYEQYF.

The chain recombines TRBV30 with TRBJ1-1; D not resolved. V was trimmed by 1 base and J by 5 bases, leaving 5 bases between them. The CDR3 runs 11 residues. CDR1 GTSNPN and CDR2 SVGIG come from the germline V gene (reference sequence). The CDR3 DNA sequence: TGTGCCTGGAGTGATGTAACTGAAGCTTTCTTT. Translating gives CAWSDVTEAFF.

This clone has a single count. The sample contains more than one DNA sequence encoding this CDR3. Here the CDR3 DNA reads TGTGCCAGCAGTTCTCCGGGGACAGGGGATGAAAAACTGTTTTTT. It translates to CASSSPGTGDEKLFF. The chain carries TRBV27 and TRBJ1-4, with TRBD1 matching 10 bases. CDR1 is MNHEY and CDR2 is SMNVEV in the germline V gene (reference sequence). The CDR3 spans 15 residues. With V trimmed by 4 bases and J by 6 bases, 5 bases remained unmatched.

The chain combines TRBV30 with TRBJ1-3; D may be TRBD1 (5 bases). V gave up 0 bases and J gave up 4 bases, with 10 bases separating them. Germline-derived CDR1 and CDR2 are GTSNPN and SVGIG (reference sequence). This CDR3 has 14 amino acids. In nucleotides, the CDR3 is TGTGCCTGGAGTGTAGGGGTTACCGGAAACACCATATATTTT. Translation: CAWSVGVTGNTIYF. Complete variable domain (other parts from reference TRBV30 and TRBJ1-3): SQTIHQWPATLVQPVGSPLSLECTVEGTSNPNLYWYRQAAGRGLQLLFYSVGIGQISSEVPQNLSASRPQDRQFILSSKKLLLSDSGFYLCAWSVGVTGNTIYFGEGSWLTVV.

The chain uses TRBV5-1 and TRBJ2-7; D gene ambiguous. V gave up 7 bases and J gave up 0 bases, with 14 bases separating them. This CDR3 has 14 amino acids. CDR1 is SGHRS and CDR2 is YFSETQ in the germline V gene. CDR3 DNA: TGCGCCAGCCGACAAGGGTTTTCCTCCTACGAGCAGTACTTC. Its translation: CASRQGFSSYEQYF.